Each of the 16 T cell receptor beta chains below was sequenced from the same sample in a study of blood T cells in healthy people across ages. Sample-barcoded 5' priming and a J-beta primer mix drove a second PCR of roughly 6 to 12 cycles. Via MiXCR, TCRdb re-called the 5' RACE reads, giving one row per CDR3 protein. Of roughly 800,000 distinct CDR3 sequences listed, approximately 25% are singletons. The same data also contributed to another study, on T cells of mothers and their children.

Sequencing was performed on blood. These receptors all stem from a boy under 18 in good health.

The chain is built from TRBV5-1 and TRBJ2-2, with D tentatively TRBD1 (6 bases). Germline CDR1 reads SGHRS; CDR2 reads YFSETQ. The ends were cut back, 1 base at V and 5 bases at J, with 12 bases in the middle. The CDR3 is made up of 15 amino acids. CDR3 amino acids: CASSLMGARTGELFF. As DNA, the CDR3 is TGCGCCAGCAGCTTGATGGGGGCGAGAACCGGGGAGCTGTTTTTT. The full variable domain, with the rest looked up from reference TRBV5-1 and TRBJ2-2, is KAGVTQTPRYLIKTRGQQVTLSCSPISGHRSVSWYQQTPGQGLQFLFEYFSETQRNKGNFPGRFSGRQFSNSRSEMNVSTLELGDSALYLCASSLMGARTGELFFGEGSRLTVL.

This clonotype was counted between two and nine times. The J gene is TRBJ2-1, the V gene TRBV12-3 or TRBV12-4; no definite D call. CDR3 length equals 13 residues. Trimming took 7 bases from V and 3 from J, leaving 10 bases between them. Here the CDR3 DNA reads TGTGCCAGCACCCGCGACATCTACAATGAGCAGTTCTTC. Its translation: CASTRDIYNEQFF.

This chain joins TRBV19 and TRBJ2-1, with 8 bases aligning to TRBD2. The CDR3 contains 15 residues. V lost 5 bases, J lost 4 bases, and 7 bases stayed unmatched. Germline V gives CDR1 LNHDA, CDR2 SQIVND (reference sequence). The DNA for the CDR3 is TGTGCCAGTAGTCCCTTGTCGGGAGGGTACAATGAGCAGTTCTTC. It translates to CASSPLSGGYNEQFF. The full variable domain, rest sourced from reference TRBV19 and TRBJ2-1, is DGGITQSPKYLFRKEGQNVTLSCEQNLNHDAMYWYRQDPGQGLRLIYYSQIVNDFQKGDIAEGYSVSREKKESFPLTVTSAQKNPTAFYLCASSPLSGGYNEQFFGPGTRLTVL.

The chain employs TRBV4-2 and TRBJ2-2; 7 positions match TRBD2. From germline, CDR1 is LGHNA and CDR2 YNFKEQ. V dropped 3 bases and J dropped 9; count of bases not matched to a gene: 4. The CDR3 has 13 amino acids. CDR3: CASSHQGGRELFF. The CDR3 bases are TGTGCCAGCAGCCACCAGGGAGGGAGGGAGCTGTTTTTT.

This chain uses TRBV7-9 with TRBJ2-3; TRBD2 agrees at 13 bases. The CDR3 is made up of 15 amino acids. Looked up from germline, CDR1 is SEHNR and CDR2 is FQNEAQ (reference sequence). With V trimmed by 5 bases and J by 7 bases, 6 bases remained unmatched. In DNA form, the CDR3 reads TGTGCCAGCAGCCCCCTCGGGACTAGCGGGAATACGCAGTATTTT. It yields the protein CASSPLGTSGNTQYF.

The table lists this clonotype with a few counts. The chain has TRBV29-1 and TRBJ1-5; D unresolved. Trimming removed 4 bases from V and 7 bases from J, with 11 bases in between. The CDR3 length is 12 residues. Per germline, CDR1 SQVTM and CDR2 ANQGSEA. Written as DNA, the CDR3 is TGCAGCGTTGGGGAGGGTCAACAGCCCCAGCATTTT. Amino acid sequence: CSVGEGQQPQHF.

This clonotype appeared a few times. The rearrangement uses TRBV6-1 and TRBJ1-1; D may be TRBD1 (5 bases). Germline V gene lookup returns CDR1 MNHNS and CDR2 SASEGT. Trimming stripped 7 bases from V and 6 bases from J, with 21 bases between. This CDR3 is built from 15 residues. CDR3 sequence: CASKLQGQRDAEAFF. DNA of the CDR3: TGTGCCAGCAAGCTGCAGGGCCAACGGGACGCTGAAGCTTTCTTT.

Comments on this clonotype: Germline is not matched at one junction end, which may reflect a read error. The chain links TRBV7-2 to TRBJ1-6; 10 bases agree with TRBD1. This CDR3 is 14 amino acids long. Germline V CDR1 and CDR2: SGHTA, FQGNSA. In nucleotides, the CDR3 is TGTGCCGGCAGCCTGGGGACAGGGGATTCACCCCTCCACTTT. It yields the protein CAGSLGTGDSPLHF.

Worth noting for this clonotype: It is unclear where the CDR3 begins or ends on the DNA, so no DNA is shown, and the CDR3 is as TCRdb lists it. The V and J genes are TRBV5-1 and TRBJ2-3; TRBD1 is the table's D call and was not checked against the DNA. Germline V gene sequence: CDR1 SGHRS, CDR2 YFSETQ. The CDR3 contains 21 residues when both ends are counted. The CDR3 reads CASSLEGSGYTFGSGADTQYF.

This clonotype was seen only a few times. Here the CDR3 DNA reads TGCGCCAGCAGCCAAGACCCCGTTGGGGGACTAGCGGGGGGAGAGACCCAGTACTTC. Its protein product is CASSQDPVGGLAGGETQYF. The chain has TRBV4-3 and TRBJ2-5; TRBD2 agrees at 15 bases. Trimming at V came to 0 bases and at J to 4 bases, leaving 9 bases not matched to a gene. The CDR3 runs to 19 residues. The V gene's germline CDR1 is LGHNA and CDR2 YSLEER.

J is TRBJ2-3 and V is TRBV4-3, with D possibly matching TRBD2 (5 bases). CDR1 is LGHNA and CDR2 is YSLEER in the germline V gene. V was clipped by 0 bases and J by 6 bases, with 13 bases between them. The length of the CDR3 is 15 residues. DNA of the CDR3: TGCGCCAGCAGCCAAGATAAGGAGTCGGGGGATACGCAGTATTTT. Its translation is CASSQDKESGDTQYF.

There are a few counts of this clonotype. The J gene is TRBJ2-5, the V gene TRBV2; 8 bases are shared with TRBD1. This CDR3 comprises 14 residues. The germline gives CDR1 SNHLY, CDR2 FYNNEI. Trimming cost V 9 bases and J 4 bases; bases outside gene matches: 10. In DNA, the CDR3 is TGTGCCAGTGGACAGGGTGTAATCAGAGAGACCCAGTACTTC. Translation: CASGQGVIRETQYF.

The rearrangement joins TRBV28 to TRBJ1-3, with TRBD1 as a possible D gene (5 bases). The CDR3 runs 14 residues. Trimming cost V 5 bases and J 3 bases, with 11 bases left between them. Germline V gene sequence: CDR1 MDHEN, CDR2 SYDVKM. The CDR3 sequence: CASSKGQIGNTIYF. CDR3 coding DNA: TGTGCCAGCAGTAAGGGGCAGATTGGAAACACCATATATTTT. Variable domain in full (rest from reference TRBV28 and TRBJ1-3): DVKVTQSSRYLVKRTGEKVFLECVQDMDHENMFWYRQDPGLGLRLIYFSYDVKMKEKGDIPEGYSVSREKKERFSLILESASTNQTSMYLCASSKGQIGNTIYFGEGSWLTVV.

This clonotype showed up just a few times. The rearrangement links TRBV20-1 to TRBJ2-5; D possibly matches TRBD1 or TRBD2 (6 bases each). This CDR3 is built from 15 residues. V was pared by 5 bases and J by 3 bases, with 19 bases between. Germline CDR1 is DFQATT and CDR2 is SNEGSKA (reference sequence). CDR3 in amino acids: CSAPGEAQSKETQYF. The CDR3 DNA reads as TGCAGTGCTCCAGGGGAGGCGCAGTCTAAAGAGACCCAGTACTTC.

The chain carries TRBV7-9 and TRBJ2-1; D remains ambiguous. Trimming removed 1 base from V and 6 bases from J, with 7 bases in between. Per germline, CDR1 SEHNR and CDR2 FQNEAQ (reference sequence). The CDR3 runs to 13 residues. This CDR3 reads CASSLEPPNEQFF. In DNA form, the CDR3 reads TGTGCCAGCAGCTTAGAACCTCCCAATGAGCAGTTCTTC.

This clonotype was seen only a few times. V is TRBV6-5 and J is TRBJ2-5; D might be TRBD2 (6 bases). The J call is doubtful: the DNA matches TRBJ2-7 better. The germline V gene has CDR1 MNHEY and CDR2 SVGAGI. This CDR3 has 15 residues. The CDR3 loop is CASSRGNSVSYEQYF. DNA for the CDR3: TGTGCCAGCAGTCGGGGGAATAGCGTATCCTACGAGCAGTACTTC.